This record covers a single T cell receptor beta chain. Its antigen is still unknown. Base qualities are not at hand, and no much larger clone is one base apart. The data originate from a study of graft-versus-host responses after intestinal transplantation (dated by TCRdb to 2020 to 2022). With respect to the entire study: The transplants that recipients received were multivisceral, liver-intestinal, or isolated intestinal. Every recipient was given anti-thymocyte globulin induction, then maintenance tacrolimus and steroids for 3 to 4 years. Bulk TCR-beta CDR3 sequencing was used to track graft-versus-host and host-versus-graft alloreactive T cell clones in the graft, circulation and bone marrow after intestinal transplantation. Alloreactive clones were identified by sequencing pre-transplant mixed lymphocyte reaction products and comparing these products with unstimulated pre-transplant donor and recipient T cells. The cohort enrolled some 25 intestinal transplant recipients including one retransplant, and a few patients lacking pretransplant specimens were excluded. A peak of at least 4% donor T cells among recipient peripheral blood mononuclear cells was the definition used for donor T cell macrochimerism. Samples from a few later patients were sequenced in-house on an Illumina MiSeq with MiXCR processing rather than by the commercial service.

Study-level results and caveats: Conclusions were limited by the relatively low number and heterogeneity of intestinal transplant patients. GvH clones were detected in recipient bone marrow, and some appeared earlier in ileal mucosa or blood, consistent with an intestinal mucosal origin. In the allografts of patients with donor T cell macrochimerism, GvH to HvG T cell clonal ratios were high. Peak levels of circulating GvH clones were associated with declines in HvG clones early after transplant.

The library was built by means of the immunoSEQ multiplex PCR assay. For most patients, genomic DNA was isolated with the Qiagen DNeasy Blood and Tissue Kit and shipped frozen to Adaptive Biotechnologies for TCR sequencing. For most patients, genomic DNA was subjected to high-throughput TCR-beta CDR3 sequencing by Adaptive Biotechnologies. The paper's data handling went like this. TCR sequencing data were retrieved from Adaptive's ImmunoSEQ software for around 19 patients, whereas a few other patients were processed with MiXCR and VDJtools. To correct CD4 versus CD8 sorting errors, sequences present in both subsets at a frequency ratio below 5:1 were removed. Because the origin of CDR3 nucleotide sequences shared between donor and recipient could not be assigned, those sequences were removed. To be classed as alloreactive, a clone needed at least 2-fold expansion over unstimulated cells and a minimum CFSE-low frequency of 0.002% (template counts) or 0.001% (read counts). Clones detected in sequenced pre-transplant spleen, lymph node, or MLR CFSE-low populations of the donor or recipient were defined as mappable. Cumulative frequency of alloreactive clones was calculated as a percentage of all sequences weighted by copy number. Entries here come from immuneACCESS through TCRdb and include only in-frame sequences with V and J called. Some clones fail to appear in such tables; in the studies checked, an unresolved V gene covers under half of the shortfall, and the cause of the remainder is unknown. That table is the source of V, J and clone size, and D and trimming were worked out from the DNA. The table for this sample lists about 86,000 clones; around 90% of them were counted only once. The ten largest clones represent approximately 0.3% of the sample.

The CDR3 sequence holds 10 residues, the cysteine and phenylalanine included. Here the CDR3 DNA is all that survives: 30 bases in frame from base 1. From the germline V gene (reference sequence), CDR1 is DFQATT and CDR2 is SNEGSKA. V and J are truncated by 3 bases and 6 bases respectively, leaving an intervening sequence of 5 bases. What the time point label conveys for this sample: cells obtained before transplantation from donor or recipient. CD3+CD4+ and CD3+CD8+ populations were FACS-sorted from unstimulated pre-transplant donor and recipient cells taken from spleen or lymph nodes. This sample comprised unstimulated CD4+ T cells sorted from spleen or lymph node cells, obtained before transplant. This receptor was taken from a human donor who was the organ donor for an intestinal transplant. The chain was built from TRBV20-1 and TRBJ1-2, with the D gene uncertain. The CDR3 is CSASRDGYTF. The sequenced DNA is TGCAGTGCTAGCCGGGATGGCTACACCTTC.